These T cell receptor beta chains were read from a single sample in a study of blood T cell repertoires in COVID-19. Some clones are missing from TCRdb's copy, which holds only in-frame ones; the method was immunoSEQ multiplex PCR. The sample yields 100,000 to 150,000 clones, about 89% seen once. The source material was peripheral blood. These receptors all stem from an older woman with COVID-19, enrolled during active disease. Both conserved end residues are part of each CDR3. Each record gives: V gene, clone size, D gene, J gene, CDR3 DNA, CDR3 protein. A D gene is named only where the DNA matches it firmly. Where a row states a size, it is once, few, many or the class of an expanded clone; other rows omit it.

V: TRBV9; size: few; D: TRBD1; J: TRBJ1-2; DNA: TGTGCCAGCAGCCCCGGGACAGGGGGCCTCTATGGCTACACCTTC; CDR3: CASSPGTGGLYGYTF
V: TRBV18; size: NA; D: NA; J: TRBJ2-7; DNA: TGTGCCAGCTCACCCCCATCCTACGAGCAGTACTTC; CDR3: CASSPPSYEQYF
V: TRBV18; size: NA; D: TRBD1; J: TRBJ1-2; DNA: TGTGCCAGCTCACTACGCACTGGACAGGGGGACGGGTATGGCTACACCTTC; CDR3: CASSLRTGQGDGYGYTF
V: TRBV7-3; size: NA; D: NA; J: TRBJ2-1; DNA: TGTGCCAGCAGCTTAAACTCGGCAGGGGTGATCAATGAGCAGTTCTTC; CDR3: CASSLNSAGVINEQFF
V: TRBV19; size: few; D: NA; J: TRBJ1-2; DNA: TGTGCCAGTAGTATGTACGCGCGAGTGAGGTTTGGTGTAGGCTACACCTTC; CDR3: CASSMYARVRFGVGYTF
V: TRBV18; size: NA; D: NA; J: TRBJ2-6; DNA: TGTGCCAGCTCACAGGGGACTGGGGCCAACGTCCTGACTTTC; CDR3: CASSQGTGANVLTF
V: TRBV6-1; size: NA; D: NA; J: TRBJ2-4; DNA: TGTGCCAGCAGTGAAAAAGGACGGAGGAGCCTAGCCAAAAACATTCAGTACTTC; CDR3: CASSEKGRRSLAKNIQYF
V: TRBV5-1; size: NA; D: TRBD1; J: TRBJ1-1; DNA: TGCGCCAGCAGCTTGGGGACAGGGAGGAACACTGAAGCTTTCTTT; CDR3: CASSLGTGRNTEAFF
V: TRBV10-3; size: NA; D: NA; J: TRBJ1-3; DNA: TGTGCCATCAGTGTAGTACAGGTTAGTCCTGGAAACACCATATATTTT; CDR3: CAISVVQVSPGNTIYF
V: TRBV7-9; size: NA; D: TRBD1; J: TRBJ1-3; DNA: TGTGCCAGCAGCCTGGAGGGGGCGAAAGGAAACACCATATATTTT; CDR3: CASSLEGAKGNTIYF
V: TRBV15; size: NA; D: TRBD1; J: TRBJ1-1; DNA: TGTGCCACCAGCGGAAGACAGGGGAACACTGAAGCTTTCTTT; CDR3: CATSGRQGNTEAFF
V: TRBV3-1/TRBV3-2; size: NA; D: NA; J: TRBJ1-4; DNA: TGTGCCAGCAGCCCCCCCGGAGCGACTAATGAAAAACTGTTTTTT; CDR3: CASSPPGATNEKLFF
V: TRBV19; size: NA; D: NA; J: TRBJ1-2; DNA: TGTGCCAGCCATGGAGAGGCCCTAGGGGACTATGGCTACACCTTC; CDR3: CASHGEALGDYGYTF
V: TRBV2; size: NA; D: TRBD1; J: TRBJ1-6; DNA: TGTGCCAGCGGGGACTCCGGGACAGGCTATTCACCCCTCCACTTT; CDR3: CASGDSGTGYSPLHF
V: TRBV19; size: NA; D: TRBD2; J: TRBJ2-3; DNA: TGTGCCAGTAGTCCCCTAGCGGGGGCCCTAACAGATACGCAGTATTTT; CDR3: CASSPLAGALTDTQYF
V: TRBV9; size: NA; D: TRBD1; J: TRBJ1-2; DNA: TGTGCCAGCAGCGTAGCTGGGACAGGTTATGGCTACACCTTC; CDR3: CASSVAGTGYGYTF